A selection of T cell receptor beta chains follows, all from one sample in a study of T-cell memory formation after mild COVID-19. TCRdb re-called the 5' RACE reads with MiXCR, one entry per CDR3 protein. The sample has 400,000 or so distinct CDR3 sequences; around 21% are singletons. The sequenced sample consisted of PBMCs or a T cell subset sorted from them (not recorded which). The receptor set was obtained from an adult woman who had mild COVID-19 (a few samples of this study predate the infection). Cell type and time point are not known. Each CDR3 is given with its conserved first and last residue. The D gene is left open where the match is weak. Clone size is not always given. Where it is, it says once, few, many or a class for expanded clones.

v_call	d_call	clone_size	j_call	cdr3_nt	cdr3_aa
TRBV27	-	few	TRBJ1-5	TGTGCCAGCAGGAGAACGGGGTCGGGGCGCAATCAGCCCCAGCATTTT	CASRRTGSGRNQPQHF
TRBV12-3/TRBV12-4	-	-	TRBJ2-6	TGTGCCAGCAGTGCGGGCTGGGACCTCTCTGGGGCCAACGTCCTGACTTTC	CASSAGWDLSGANVLTF
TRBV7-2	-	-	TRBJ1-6	TGTGCCAGCAGCTTAGTACGCGTGCTGCTAGGCTCCTATAATTCACCCCTCCACTTT	CASSLVRVLLGSYNSPLHF
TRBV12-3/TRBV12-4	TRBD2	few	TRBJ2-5	TGTGCCAGCAGTTTGAAGAGCGGGGGGGCGGAAGAGACCCAGTACTTC	CASSLKSGGAEETQYF
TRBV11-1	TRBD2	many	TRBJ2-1	TGTGCCAGCAGCCGAAGCGGGAGCTCCTACAATGAGCAGTTCTTC	CASSRSGSSYNEQFF
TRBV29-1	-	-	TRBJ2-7	TGCAGCGTTAAAACCGGGACACATACCTACGAGCAGTACTTC	CSVKTGTHTYEQYF
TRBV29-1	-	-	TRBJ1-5	TGCAGCGTATCTCGTAATAGCAATCAGCCCCAGCATTTT	CSVSRNSNQPQHF
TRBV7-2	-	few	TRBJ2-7	TGTGCCAGCAGCTTAGAAGGCGCAGGCCACTACGAGCAGTACTTC	CASSLEGAGHYEQYF
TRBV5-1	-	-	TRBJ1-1	TGCGCCAGCAGCTTGGACAGGAGTGAAGCTTTCTTT	CASSLDRSEAFF
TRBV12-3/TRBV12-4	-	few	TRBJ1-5	TGTGCCAGCAGTTTCAGGGGAGATCAGCCCCAGCATTTT	CASSFRGDQPQHF
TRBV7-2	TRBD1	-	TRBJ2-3	TGTGCCAGCAGCCAACAGGGGTACGGCACAGATACGCAGTATTTT	CASSQQGYGTDTQYF
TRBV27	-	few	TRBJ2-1	TGTGCCAGCAGCTTTTCTCGACAGCACAATGAGCAGTTCTTC	CASSFSRQHNEQFF
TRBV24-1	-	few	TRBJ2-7	TGTGCCACCAGTGATCGCTACGAGCAGTACTTC	CATSDRYEQYF
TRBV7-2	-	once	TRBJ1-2	TGTGCCAGCAGCTTGAGGACACTTCCCTATGGCTACACCTTC	CASSLRTLPYGYTF
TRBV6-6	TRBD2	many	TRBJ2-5	TGTGCCAGCAGTTACGCCGGGACTAATCAAGAGACCCAGTACTTC	CASSYAGTNQETQYF
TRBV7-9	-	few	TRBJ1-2	TGTGCCAGCAGCTTGGCCGGAACTCGTGGCTACACCTTC	CASSLAGTRGYTF
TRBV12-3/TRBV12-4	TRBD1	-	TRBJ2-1	TGTGCCAGCAGGGGGACAGGGAAGGGGGGTGAGCAGTTCTTC	CASRGTGKGGEQFF
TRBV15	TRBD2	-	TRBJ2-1	TGTGCCACCAGCAGAGAAACTAGCGGGACCTACAATGAGCAGTTCTTC	CATSRETSGTYNEQFF
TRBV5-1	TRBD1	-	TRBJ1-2	TGCGCCAGCAGCTCCGGACAGGGGGCGTTATTTTATGGCTACACCTTC	CASSSGQGALFYGYTF
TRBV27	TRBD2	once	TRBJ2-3	TGTGCCAGCAGCGCTAGCGGGAGCAGCACAGATACGCAGTATTTT	CASSASGSSTDTQYF
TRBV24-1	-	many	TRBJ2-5	TGTGCCACCGGAGGGACAGAAAAAGAGACCCAGTACTTC	CATGGTEKETQYF
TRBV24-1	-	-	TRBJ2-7	TGTGCCACCATGGTGGAGTTCTACGAGCAGTACTTC	CATMVEFYEQYF
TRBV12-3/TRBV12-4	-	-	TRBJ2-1	TGTGCCAGCAGTTTGCAGGGGAAATACAATGAGCAGTTCTTC	CASSLQGKYNEQFF
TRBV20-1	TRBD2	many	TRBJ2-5	TGCAGTGCTAGAGAGGGACTAGCGGGAGAGGAGTACTTC	CSAREGLAGEEYF
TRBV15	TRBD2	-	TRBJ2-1	TGTGCCACCAGCAGAGCTAGCGGGAGGACAGACTTC	CATSRASGRTDF
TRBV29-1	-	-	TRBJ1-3	TGCAGCGTTGGGCCCGCCGAACCTGGAAACACCATATATTTT	CSVGPAEPGNTIYF
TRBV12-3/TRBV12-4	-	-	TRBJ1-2	TGTGCCAGCAGCCTCGGGTGGGGCTACACCTTC	CASSLGWGYTF
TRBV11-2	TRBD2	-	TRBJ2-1	TGTGCCAGCAGCTTAGGGGGACTAGCGGGATCGAGGGTCTACAATGAGCAGTTCTTC	CASSLGGLAGSRVYNEQFF
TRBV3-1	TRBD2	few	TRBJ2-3	TGTGCCAGCAGCAAAACCGGGACTACCACAGATACGCAGTATTTT	CASSKTGTTTDTQYF
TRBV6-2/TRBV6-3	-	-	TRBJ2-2	TGTGCCAGCAGTTACCCTGAGAGGACCGGGGAGCTGTTTTTT	CASSYPERTGELFF
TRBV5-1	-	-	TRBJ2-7	TGCGCCAGCAGCTTGGCCCCCCTGGGCGGCCCCTACAATGAGCAGTACTTC	CASSLAPLGGPYNEQYF
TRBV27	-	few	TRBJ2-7	TGTGCCAGCAGTTGGGCGGGGAAATCCTACGAGCAGTACTTC	CASSWAGKSYEQYF
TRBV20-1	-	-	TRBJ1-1	TGCAGTGCTAGTCAGCACATGAACACTGAAGCTTTCTTT	CSASQHMNTEAFF
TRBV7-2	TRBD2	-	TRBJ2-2	TGTGCCAGCAGCGTCACCGGGACTACTAACACCGGGGAGCTGTTTTTT	CASSVTGTTNTGELFF
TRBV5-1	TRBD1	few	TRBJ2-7	TGCGCCAGCAGCTTGTCCTGGACAGGGGCAACCTACGAGCAGTACTTC	CASSLSWTGATYEQYF
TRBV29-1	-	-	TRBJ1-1	TGCAGCGTTGACTCCAGGCGCACTGAAGCTTTCTTT	CSVDSRRTEAFF
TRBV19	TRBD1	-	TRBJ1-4	TGTGCCAGTACTCAGGACAGGGGGTTTGAAAAACTGTTTTTT	CASTQDRGFEKLFF
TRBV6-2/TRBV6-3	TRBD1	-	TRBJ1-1	TGTGCCAGCAGAAGGGGACAGACTCCTGAAGCTTTCTTT	CASRRGQTPEAFF
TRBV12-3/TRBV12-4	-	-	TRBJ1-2	TGTGCCAGCAGACGGGACACCTATGGCTACACCTTC	CASRRDTYGYTF
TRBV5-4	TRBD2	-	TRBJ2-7	TGTGCCAGCAGCTTGGACAGCGGGGCAGCCTACGAGCAGTACTTC	CASSLDSGAAYEQYF
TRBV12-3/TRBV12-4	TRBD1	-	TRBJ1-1	TGTGCCAGCAGGTTGGACAGGGTGGTTCCTGAAGCTTTCTTT	CASRLDRVVPEAFF
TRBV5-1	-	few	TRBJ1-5	TGCGCCAGCAGCCCGGGCGCTTATAGCAATCAGCCCCAGCATTTT	CASSPGAYSNQPQHF
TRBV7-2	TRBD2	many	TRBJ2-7	TGTGCCAGCAGCCACTCTCTAGCGGGAGGGCGCCACGAGCAGTACTTC	CASSHSLAGGRHEQYF
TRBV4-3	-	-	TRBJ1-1	TGCGCCAGCAGCCAAGATTTGTATCCGGGTATAAGAGGGGAGCCAGGCTCGGGCACTGAAGCTTTCTTT	CASSQDLYPGIRGEPGSGTEAFF
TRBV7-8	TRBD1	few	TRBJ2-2	TGTGCCAGCAGCTCCCGACAGGGGTGGACCGGGGAGCTGTTTTTT	CASSSRQGWTGELFF
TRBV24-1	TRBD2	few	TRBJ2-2	TGTGCCACCAGTGATCCGACGACTAGCGGGGGGCTTAACACCGGGGAGCTGTTTTTT	CATSDPTTSGGLNTGELFF
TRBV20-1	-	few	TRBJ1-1	TGCAGTGCTAGAGTGGGGAACACTGAAGCTTTCTTT	CSARVGNTEAFF
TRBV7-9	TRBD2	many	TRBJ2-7	TGTGCCAGCAGCCGTAGCGGGGGGGCCTCCTACGAGCAGTACTTC	CASSRSGGASYEQYF
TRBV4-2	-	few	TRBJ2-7	TGTGCCAGCAGCCAAGAAGGTGTGACACCTTCCTACGAGCAGTACTTC	CASSQEGVTPSYEQYF
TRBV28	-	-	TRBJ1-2	TGTGCCAGCAGTTTAGTCGCAGGGGAAGGCTATGGCTACACCTTC	CASSLVAGEGYGYTF
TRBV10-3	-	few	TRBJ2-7	TGTGCCATCAGTGAGTCGACGTCCTACGAGCAGTACTTC	CAISESTSYEQYF
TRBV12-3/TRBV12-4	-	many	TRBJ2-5	TGTGCCAGCAGTTTATCGCAGGGTCGACAAGAGACCCAGTACTTC	CASSLSQGRQETQYF
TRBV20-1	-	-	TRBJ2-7	TGCAGTGCTAGAGATAGGACAGACGAAACTTACGAGCAGTACTTC	CSARDRTDETYEQYF
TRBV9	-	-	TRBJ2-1	TGTGCCAGCAGCGTGGACCCGGGGCCCAGCTCCTACAATGAGCAGTTCTTC	CASSVDPGPSSYNEQFF
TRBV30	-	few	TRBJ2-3	TGTGCCTGGAGTGTAGAAGCGGCTAGCACAGATACGCAGTATTTT	CAWSVEAASTDTQYF
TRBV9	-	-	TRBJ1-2	TGTGCCAGCAAGGGAGTTTCTAACTATGGCTACACCTTC	CASKGVSNYGYTF
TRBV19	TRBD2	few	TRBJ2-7	TGTGCCAGTAGTAGAACCGGGACTAGCGCCTACTACGAGCAGTACTTC	CASSRTGTSAYYEQYF
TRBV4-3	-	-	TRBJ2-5	TGCGCCAGCAGCCCTGAGCTTCGAGTACAGCTTAAAGAGACCCAGTACTTC	CASSPELRVQLKETQYF
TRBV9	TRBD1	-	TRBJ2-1	TGTGCCAGCAGCGCCTGGGACAGGGTCAATGAGCAGTTCTTC	CASSAWDRVNEQFF